These 19 T cell receptor beta chains were sequenced from one sample in a study of CD8+CD57+ T cells in acquired aplastic anemia. Profiling that covered TCR beta VDJ and CDR3 relied on genomic DNA as its template. MiXCR, run by TCRdb on the reads, gives a single entry per CDR3 protein. The sample carries approximately 150,000 distinct CDR3 sequences, over 40% recorded once. The authors sequenced patients whose flow cytometry had shown CD8+CD57+ cell expansion. Sample: sorted CD4+, CD8+, or CD8+CD57+ T cells (not recorded which) from PBMCs. These receptors all stem from a human donor with aplastic anemia.

This clonotype was counted only a few times. Its ends do not fully match the called genes, so a read error is possible. The chain links TRBV12-3 or TRBV12-4 to TRBJ2-2, with 7 bases fitting TRBD1. CDR3 length: 13 residues. CDR3 loop: CAGSFTGAGELFF. CDR3 DNA: TGTGCCGGCAGTTTTACAGGGGCCGGGGAGCTGTTTTTT.

This clonotype occurred many times. The chain has TRBV5-1 and TRBJ1-5; D not resolved. The germline V gene encodes CDR1 SGHRS and CDR2 YFSETQ. Trimming pared 0 bases from V and 3 bases from J, leaving 7 bases between. The CDR3 contains 14 residues. The chain's CDR3 is CASSLEPVNQPQHF. DNA of the CDR3: TGCGCCAGCAGCTTGGAGCCGGTCAATCAGCCCCAGCATTTT.

Remarks on this clonotype: A much larger clonotype is one base distant, so this may be a read error. The gene calls are TRBV5-5 and TRBJ2-5; weak D call: TRBD1 (6 bases). CDR3 size: 14 residues. The germline gives CDR1 SGHKS, CDR2 YYEKEE (reference sequence). CDR3 amino acids: CASGPGQSQEAQYF. The CDR3 coding sequence is TGTGCCAGCGGCCCGGGACAAAGCCAAGAGGCCCAGTACTTC.

In this sample, this clonotype turned up many times. The V gene is TRBV29-1, the J gene TRBJ2-5; perhaps TRBD1 as D (6 bases). Germline CDR1 and CDR2: SQVTM and ANQGSEA. This CDR3 has 10 residues. Trimming stripped 7 bases from V and 7 bases from J, with 10 bases between. The CDR3 DNA sequence: TGCAGCGCGAAGACAGGGACCCAGTACTTC. Its protein product is CSAKTGTQYF.

The CDR3 bases are TGTGCCAGCAGCGCCACTGGGGGATACGGAAACACCATATATTTT. It is translated as CASSATGGYGNTIYF. This rearrangement joins TRBV11-3 to TRBJ1-3; D may be TRBD1 (5 bases). The CDR3 has 15 amino acids. Germline values: CDR1 SGHNT, CDR2 YENEEA. V was shortened by 5 bases and J by 4 bases, with 15 bases between the two germline ends.

This clonotype occurred many times. This chain links TRBV20-1 with TRBJ2-7; 9 nucleotides line up with TRBD2. This CDR3 comprises 14 residues. Germline loops: CDR1 DFQATT, CDR2 SNEGSKA (reference sequence). The trim removed 0 bases at V and 5 bases at J, leaving 5 bases unmatched. CDR3 nucleotide sequence: TGCAGTGCTAGAGATCGCGGGGGGGCCCACGAGCAGTACTTC. Amino acid sequence: CSARDRGGAHEQYF.

There are a few counts of this clonotype. The chain uses TRBV6-1 and TRBJ1-5; 7 nucleotides match TRBD1. The CDR3 has 16 amino acids. The germline gives CDR1 MNHNS, CDR2 SASEGT. V was pared by 7 bases and J by 2 bases, with 11 bases of the junction left unmatched. The DNA of the CDR3 is TGTGCCAGCATATCGGGACAGAGTCGACGCAATCAGCCCCAGCATTTT. Its translation: CASISGQSRRNQPQHF.

Many counts were recorded for this clonotype. V usage is TRBV7-6 and J usage is TRBJ2-1; tentative D call: TRBD1 (5 bases). V was trimmed by 4 bases and J by 7 bases, leaving 20 bases between them. The CDR3 has 16 amino acids. The V gene's germline CDR1 is SGHVS and CDR2 FNYEAQ. The CDR3 DNA is TGTGCCAGCAGCTCAACTCGGCAAGGGGCCCTGAATGAGCAGTTCTTC. This sequence encodes CASSSTRQGALNEQFF.

A few counts support this clonotype. The rearrangement joins TRBV3-1 to TRBJ2-7; D may be TRBD2 (5 bases). This CDR3 contains 20 residues. The germline gives CDR1 LGHDT, CDR2 YNNKEL (reference sequence). DNA of the CDR3: TGTGCCAGCAACCAAAGAGGGCTGGGCAGGATCAAGGGAAGAAATAACGAGCAGTACGTC. Translated, it gives CASNQRGLGRIKGRNNEQYV.

This chain joins TRBV25-1 and TRBJ1-1; 9 bases map to TRBD1. The CDR3 runs 14 residues. Trimming at V came to 5 bases and at J to 6 bases, leaving 7 bases not matched to a gene. In germline, CDR1 is MGHDK, CDR2 SYGVNS. The CDR3 bases are TGTGCCAGCAGTTTACAGGGGGCAGGCTCTGAAGCTTTCTTT. Amino acids: CASSLQGAGSEAFF.

The genes are TRBV20-1 and TRBJ1-5; 7 bases map to TRBD1. V lost 5 bases and J lost 3; bases outside the gene matches: 10. The CDR3 loop spans 15 amino acids. Germline-derived CDR1 and CDR2 are DFQATT and SNEGSKA (reference sequence). CDR3 sequence reads: CSAYIPGQYNQPQHF. The CDR3, as DNA: TGCAGTGCTTACATACCGGGACAGTACAATCAGCCCCAGCATTTT.

A remark on this clonotype: A much larger clone lies a single base off, so this may be a read error. The rearrangement links TRBV19 to TRBJ2-2, with TRBD2 as a possible D gene (6 bases). The CDR3 is 17 residues long. Germline V gene sequence: CDR1 LNHDA, CDR2 SQIVND (reference sequence). The CDR3 sequence: CARSIESLAPAGGELFF. The CDR3 DNA reads TGTGCCCGTAGTATAGAGTCCCTAGCGCCTGCGGGCGGGGAGCTGTTTTTT.

This clonotype was found many times. The genes are TRBV5-6 and TRBJ2-1; 9 bases are shared with TRBD1. Germline V lookup: CDR1 SGHDT, CDR2 YYEEEE. The CDR3 extends over 15 amino acids. Trimming removed 0 bases from V and 8 bases from J; junction bases left unmatched: 6. CDR3 amino acids: CASSLGVGQGDEQFF. CDR3 nucleotide sequence: TGTGCCAGCAGCTTGGGGGTGGGACAGGGTGATGAGCAGTTCTTC.

The rearrangement links TRBV10-1 to TRBJ2-1, with TRBD2 matching 11 bases. The germline gives CDR1 WNHNN, CDR2 SYGVQD (reference sequence). The CDR3 covers 15 residues. The ends lost 8 bases at V and 8 bases at J; junction bases unmatched: 11. CDR3 DNA: TGCGCCAGCTACAGACTAGCGGGAACGGTCTATGAGCAGTTCTTC. This translates into CASYRLAGTVYEQFF.

This clonotype appeared once. Germline is not matched at one junction end, which may reflect a read error. The chain links TRBV7-3 to TRBJ2-3, with 8 bases matching TRBD1. This CDR3 contains 15 residues. Per the germline V gene, CDR1 is SGHTA and CDR2 is FQGTGA. CDR3 sequence (DNA): TGTGCCAGCAGCATCGACAGGGGAGGCACAGATACGCAATATTTT. Protein sequence: CASSIDRGGTDTQYF.

V and J are TRBV20-1 and TRBJ1-1; D not resolved. The CDR3 runs 14 residues. V gave up 6 bases and J gave up 2 bases, with 16 bases separating them. The germline V gene encodes CDR1 DFQATT and CDR2 SNEGSKA (reference sequence). In DNA form, the CDR3 reads TGCAGTGCCCAAGTGGCAGCCTTAAACACTGAAGCTTTCTTT. Its protein is CSAQVAALNTEAFF.

The table lists this clonotype with a count of one. The V gene is TRBV20-1, the J gene TRBJ2-1; no clear D gene. The ends were cut back, 8 bases at V and 4 bases at J, with 15 bases in the middle. Per germline, CDR1 DFQATT and CDR2 SNEGSKA (reference sequence). The CDR3 totals 13 residues. The CDR3: CSTKDGSYNEQFF. CDR3 in DNA: TGCAGTACAAAGGACGGTTCGTACAATGAGCAGTTCTTC.

This clonotype showed up many times. The CDR3, as DNA: TGCAGCGTTGAAAGGTCCAGCAACTACGAGCAGTACGTC. It codes for CSVERSSNYEQYV. The chain carries TRBV29-1 and TRBJ2-7; D not resolved. The CDR3 runs to 13 residues. Germline lookup yields CDR1 SQVTM and CDR2 ANQGSEA. V lost 2 bases to trimming and J lost 3 bases, with 11 bases between them.

The chain uses TRBV9 and TRBJ2-3; 8 bases line up with TRBD1. The CDR3 runs to 16 residues. V lost 0 bases and J lost 11; bases outside the gene matches: 14. The germline V gene has CDR1 SGDLS and CDR2 YYNGEE. The CDR3 is CASSVGGTGISNEQYF. The DNA for the CDR3 is TGTGCCAGCAGCGTAGGAGGGACAGGTATTTCCAATGAGCAGTATTTT.